A single sample gave rise to the 25 T cell receptor beta chains below, sequenced in a study of patients and donors after allogeneic stem cell transplantation (dated by TCRdb to about 2020). Preparation of the library involved RT-PCR. Sequencer: NextSeq 550. TCRdb passed the public sequencing reads through fastp at Q25 and MiXCR, retaining productive beta sequences. Rows merge per CDR3 protein into single entries with the most common DNA and genes. Recorded for this sample are 160,000 or so distinct CDR3 sequences; approximately 24% of them occurred a single time. Of the sample, around 26% is held by the ten largest clones. Sequencing was performed on blood, either unsorted or a sorted T cell fraction (not recorded which). These receptors were obtained from a human donor who was either an allogeneic HSCT recipient or a stem cell or donor lymphocyte infusion donor (not recorded which). It is not recorded whose cells these are; they may come from a transplant donor.

The sample holds many counts of this clonotype. This chain's CDR3 is CASSPGTGGNYGYTF. The CDR3 DNA sequence: TGTGCCAGCAGCCCCGGGACAGGGGGCAACTATGGCTACACCTTC. The chain is built from TRBV12-3 or TRBV12-4 and TRBJ1-2, with TRBD1 matching over 12 bases. The ends lost 6 bases at V and 2 bases at J; junction bases unmatched: 4. The CDR3 totals 15 residues.

This chain links TRBV4-3 with TRBJ2-7, with 9 bases matching TRBD2. CDR1 and CDR2 (germline): LGHNA, YSLEER. J lost 2 bases, V lost 4 bases, and 9 bases had no gene match. The CDR3 sequence is 16 residues long. DNA of the CDR3: TGCGCCAGCAGCCCCCGTCTTAGCGGGAGCACCTACGAGCAGTACTTC. This codes for CASSPRLSGSTYEQYF.

This clonotype was detected only a few times. The chain recombines TRBV27 with TRBJ1-1; D is undetermined. The CDR3 is 15 amino acids. The germline V and J ends were trimmed by 5 bases and 2 bases, with 15 bases remaining between them. Germline CDR1 reads MNHEY; CDR2 reads SMNVEV (reference sequence). The DNA for the CDR3 is TGTGCCAGCAGTCCCCGGCCAGGCTTAAACACTGAAGCTTTCTTT. This gives the protein CASSPRPGLNTEAFF.

V is TRBV7-8 and J is TRBJ2-7, with 10 bases fitting TRBD2. V lost 6 bases, J lost 5 bases, and 7 bases stayed unmatched. This CDR3 is built from 14 residues. Looked up from germline, CDR1 is SGHVS and CDR2 is FQNEAQ. For the CDR3, the DNA is TGTGCCAGCAGACACCTAGCGGGAGAGGACGAGCAGTACTTC. Residues: CASRHLAGEDEQYF.

The V and J genes are TRBV5-6 and TRBJ2-7; tentative D call: TRBD1 (6 bases). V was trimmed by 3 bases and J by 3 bases, leaving 13 bases between them. The CDR3 length is 14 residues. Per the germline V gene, CDR1 is SGHDT and CDR2 is YYEEEE. CDR3 sequence reads: CASSSQEDSYEQYF. CDR3 DNA: TGTGCCAGCAGCTCCCAAGAGGACAGCTACGAGCAGTACTTC.

This clonotype was picked up a small number of times. This rearrangement joins TRBV2 to TRBJ1-4; 7 bases line up with TRBD1. Germline CDR1 SNHLY, CDR2 FYNNEI. CDR3 size: 14 residues. V lost 7 bases, J lost 2 bases, and 4 bases stayed unmatched. The CDR3 here is CASTADRTNEKLFF. For the CDR3, the DNA is TGTGCCAGCACCGCGGACAGGACTAATGAAAAACTGTTTTTT.

V usage is TRBV7-9 and J usage is TRBJ1-5, with 7 bases fitting TRBD1. The CDR3 extends over 15 amino acids. V lost 5 bases to trimming and J lost 2 bases; unmatched junction nucleotides: 6. CDR1 is SEHNR and CDR2 is FQNEAQ in the germline V gene (reference sequence). In DNA form, the CDR3 reads TGTGCCAGCAGCCCCTCCGACAGGGGCAATCAGCCCCAGCATTTT. This gives the protein CASSPSDRGNQPQHF. The whole variable domain, filled in from reference TRBV7-9 and TRBJ1-5, reads DTGVSQNPRHKITKRGQNVTFRCDPISEHNRLYWYRQTLGQGPEFLTYFQNEAQLEKSRLLSDRFSAERPKGSFSTLEIQRTEQGDSAMYLCASSPSDRGNQPQHFGDGTRLSIL.

This chain uses TRBV6-2 or TRBV6-3 with TRBJ2-7, with D unresolved. The CDR3 is 13 amino acids. The V end lost 5 bases, the J end lost 2 bases, and 10 bases lay between the germline ends. Germline CDR1 and CDR2: MNHEY and SVGEGT. CDR3 in DNA: TGTGCCAGCAGTCTGAGCTCGACCTACGAGCAGTACTTC. The encoded protein is CASSLSSTYEQYF.

This clonotype was seen a handful of times. V is TRBV12-3 or TRBV12-4 and J is TRBJ2-3, with D uncertain. Trimming shortened V by 3 bases and J by 4 bases, and 8 bases separated the two germline ends. CDR3 length equals 13 residues. The CDR3 region is CASSLRYADTQYF. CDR3 DNA: TGTGCCAGCAGTTTGAGATATGCAGATACGCAGTATTTT.

In its sample, this clonotype was seen a few times. The V gene is TRBV6-5, the J gene TRBJ2-7, with D perhaps matching TRBD1 (5 bases). The CDR3 is made up of 15 amino acids. Trimming pared 5 bases from V and 2 bases from J, leaving 16 bases between. Germline-derived CDR1 and CDR2 are MNHEY and SVGAGI. The CDR3 nucleotides are TGTGCCAGCAGTCGATTTCGACAGCTGGCCTACGAGCAGTACTTC. It translates to CASSRFRQLAYEQYF.

This clonotype is a singleton in its sample. J is TRBJ1-1 and V is TRBV30; no reliable D call. The length of the CDR3 is 12 residues. The germline V gene encodes CDR1 GTSNPN and CDR2 SVGIG (reference sequence). The V end was cut by 4 bases, the J end by 5 bases, with 11 bases between. For the CDR3, the DNA is TGTGCCTGGATCGGCAGGAGAACTGAAGCTTTCTTT. The encoded protein is CAWIGRRTEAFF.

This chain links TRBV7-9 with TRBJ2-1, with TRBD1 identical over 7 bases. Trimming took 10 bases from V and 12 from J; bases not matched to a gene: 9. Looked up from germline, CDR1 is SEHNR and CDR2 is FQNEAQ (reference sequence). CDR3 length equals 11 residues. The CDR3 bases are TGTGCCAACCACCCGGACAGGACGCAGTTCTTC. Translation: CANHPDRTQFF.

The chain links TRBV10-3 to TRBJ2-2, with unresolved D. Trimming left V 6 bases short and J 3 bases short, with 14 bases between. Germline CDR1 is ENHRY and CDR2 is SYGVKD. This CDR3 has 15 amino acids. Here the CDR3 reads CAIRSEGWDTGELFF. CDR3 coding DNA: TGTGCCATCAGATCTGAAGGGTGGGACACCGGGGAGCTGTTTTTT.

This clonotype occurred a few times. This chain joins TRBV20-1 and TRBJ1-4; D may be TRBD1 (6 bases). The CDR3 is 13 residues long. Trimming stripped 6 bases from V and 3 bases from J, with 11 bases between. Germline CDR1 reads DFQATT; CDR2 reads SNEGSKA (reference sequence). The CDR3 coding sequence is TGCAGTGCCACCGGGGGCCCTAATGAAAAACTGTTTTTT. Encoded protein: CSATGGPNEKLFF.

This clonotype was counted ten times or more. The rearrangement uses TRBV20-1 and TRBJ1-1, with no clear D. This CDR3 has 13 residues. The V end lost 3 bases, the J end lost 1 base, and 9 bases lay between the germline ends. CDR1 is DFQATT, CDR2 SNEGSKA, per germline (reference sequence). The CDR3 reads CSARKAGNTEAFF. In DNA, the CDR3 is TGCAGTGCTAGGAAGGCGGGGAACACTGAAGCTTTCTTT.

The J gene is TRBJ2-1, the V gene TRBV12-3 or TRBV12-4, with D unclear. The CDR3 is made up of 11 amino acids. V dropped 6 bases and J dropped 5 bases, with 5 bases sitting between them. The DNA of the CDR3 is TGTGCCAGCAGCTTCAACAATGAGCAGTTCTTC. Amino acid sequence: CASSFNNEQFF.

This chain connects TRBV3-1 to TRBJ2-1; D is unclear. The V end lost 3 bases, the J end lost 6 bases, and 9 bases lay between the germline ends. The CDR3 loop spans 13 amino acids. Germline V gives CDR1 LGHDT, CDR2 YNNKEL (reference sequence). CDR3 nucleotide sequence: TGTGCCAGCAGCCAGGTGTTATTCAATGAGCAGTTCTTC. This sequence encodes CASSQVLFNEQFF.

This chain joins TRBV20-1 and TRBJ2-5, with D possibly matching TRBD2 (5 bases). Germline CDR1 and CDR2: DFQATT and SNEGSKA (reference sequence). This CDR3 is built from 16 residues. V gave up 4 bases and J gave up 5 bases, with 23 bases separating them. This CDR3 reads CSATSMSSTHGETQYF. As DNA, the CDR3 is TGCAGTGCTACTAGTATGTCTAGCACCCATGGGGAGACCCAGTACTTC.

This sequence joins TRBV29-1 and TRBJ2-1, with unresolved D. The V end lost 3 bases, the J end lost 8 bases, and 14 bases lay between the germline ends. From germline, CDR1 is SQVTM and CDR2 ANQGSEA. The CDR3 runs to 13 residues. CDR3 sequence reads: CSVDFGPWDEQFF. The CDR3 DNA is TGCAGCGTTGATTTTGGCCCCTGGGATGAGCAGTTCTTC.

This clonotype was detected a few times. The rearrangement uses TRBV9 and TRBJ2-7, with D unresolved. Per germline, CDR1 SGDLS and CDR2 YYNGEE. V lost 2 bases, J lost 5 bases, and 11 bases lay in between. The CDR3 covers 13 residues. The CDR3 loop is CASSVHGRNEQYF. The CDR3 coding sequence is TGTGCCAGCAGCGTTCATGGTAGAAACGAGCAGTACTTC.

The chain recombines TRBV20-1 with TRBJ2-1; no clear D gene. The CDR3 loop spans 10 amino acids. V lost 6 bases and J 8 bases, leaving 8 bases between the germline ends. CDR1 and CDR2 (germline): DFQATT, SNEGSKA (reference sequence). CDR3 residues: CSAKRYEQFF. The CDR3 bases are TGCAGTGCAAAGCGATATGAGCAGTTCTTC.

This clonotype was observed a handful of times. J is TRBJ2-3 and V is TRBV6-5; no reliable D call. The germline CDR1 and CDR2 sequences are MNHEY and SVGAGI. Trimming left V 8 bases short and J 2 bases short, with 8 bases between. There are 12 residues in the CDR3. CDR3 residues: CASGLLTDTQYF. The CDR3 nucleotides are TGTGCCAGCGGGCTTCTCACAGATACGCAGTATTTT.

This clonotype was observed many times. V and J are TRBV7-9 and TRBJ1-2; 9 positions agree with TRBD1. V dropped 1 base and J dropped 6; count of bases not matched to a gene: 0. Germline V gene data show CDR1 as SEHNR and CDR2 as FQNEAQ (reference sequence). The CDR3 contains 13 residues. The CDR3 DNA sequence: TGTGCCAGCAGCTTAGGACAGGGGGATGGCTACACCTTC. Its translation: CASSLGQGDGYTF.

The chain couples TRBV29-1 to TRBJ1-2; D is unresolved. V dropped 0 bases and J dropped 6 bases, with 11 bases sitting between them. The CDR3 runs 13 residues. Germline CDR1 and CDR2: SQVTM and ANQGSEA. The CDR3 bases are TGCAGCGTTGAAGAGAAAGGTATCGATGGCTACACCTTC. Its translation is CSVEEKGIDGYTF. The variable domain in full, with the rest retrieved from reference TRBV29-1 and TRBJ1-2, is SAVISQKPSRDICQRGTSLTIQCQVDSQVTMMFWYRQQPGQSLTLIATANQGSEATYESGFVIDKFPISRPNLTFSTLTVSNMSPEDSSIYLCSVEEKGIDGYTFGSGTRLTVV.

The rearrangement joins TRBV11-2 to TRBJ2-2; TRBD2 matches at 9 bases. The CDR3 runs to 16 residues. Germline V gene data show CDR1 as SGHAT and CDR2 as FQNNGV. The ends lost 2 bases at V and 7 bases at J; junction bases unmatched: 8. CDR3: CASSLTWVAGVGELFF. The DNA of the CDR3 is TGTGCCAGCAGCTTAACTTGGGTAGCGGGAGTCGGGGAGCTGTTTTTT.